The present entry profiles one T cell receptor beta chain with its context. Extracted from the samples, RNA was reverse transcribed into cDNA to serve as the sequencing template. Sequenced by immunoSEQ multiplex PCR; TCRdb stores in-frame clones only, minus some. The sample records more than 95,000 clones, around two fifths being singletons. Trimming cost V 0 bases and J 3 bases, with 13 bases left between them. Germline V gene sequence: CDR1 SQVTM, CDR2 ANQGSEA. The CDR3 runs to 15 residues. The sample originates from a study of CD8+ T cells in alopecia areata. The rearrangement links TRBV29-1 to TRBJ2-3; no definite D call. This receptor was identified in a human donor with alopecia areata. Material: CD4+ T cells sorted from blood. The CDR3 spells CSVEDLGYPTDTQYF. CDR3 bases: TGCAGCGTTGAAGACTTGGGGTATCCGACAGATACGCAGTATTTT.